The 16 T cell receptor beta chains given below trace back to one sample, sequenced in a study of T cells in Graves' hyperthyroidism and ophthalmopathy. RNA transcripts yielded amplified TCR beta CDR3 regions. With the HTBI primer set, the TCR CDR3 went through a first round of RT-PCR. TCRdb used MiXCR to reprocess the multiplex PCR reads, holding one entry per CDR3 protein. Of about 600,000 distinct CDR3 sequences listed, more than 15% are singletons. The specimen was blood. The receptor source for this set is a woman in her forties with Graves' ophthalmopathy.

This clonotype was detected many times. This chain joins TRBV7-8 and TRBJ1-2, with D tentatively TRBD1 (5 bases). CDR3 length: 14 amino acids. CDR1 is SGHVS, CDR2 FQNEAQ, per germline. The ends were cut back, 2 bases at V and 4 bases at J, with 11 bases in the middle. In nucleotides, the CDR3 is TGTGCCAGCAGCTTAAGGGGTGGCTTCTATGGCTACACCTTC. It yields the protein CASSLRGGFYGYTF.

This clonotype was counted ten times or more. V is TRBV7-8 and J is TRBJ2-7; 13 bases map to TRBD2. The CDR3 covers 17 residues. Trimming took 3 bases from V and 4 from J; bases not matched to a gene: 9. Germline values: CDR1 SGHVS, CDR2 FQNEAQ. CDR3 sequence: CASSFRGTSGTLYEQYF. For the CDR3, the DNA is TGTGCCAGCAGCTTCCGGGGGACTAGCGGGACACTATACGAGCAGTACTTC.

Ten or more counts support this clonotype. V and J are TRBV20-1 and TRBJ1-2; the D is unclear. The CDR3 contains 11 residues. Trimming took 6 bases from V and 2 from J, leaving 7 bases between them. Germline CDR1 is DFQATT and CDR2 is SNEGSKA (reference sequence). The DNA for the CDR3 is TGCAGTGCGGAACAGAACTATGGCTACACCTTC. Translation gives CSAEQNYGYTF.

The chain's CDR3 is CASSPDRPSTGNEQFF. DNA of the CDR3: TGTGCCAGCAGCCCCGACAGGCCCTCCACAGGAAATGAGCAGTTCTTC. The genes are TRBV7-8 and TRBJ2-1; possible D gene TRBD1, 6 bases. V lost 5 bases, J lost 7 bases, and 21 bases lay in between. The CDR3 consists of 16 residues. Per the germline V gene, CDR1 is SGHVS and CDR2 is FQNEAQ.

This clonotype has just a few counts. The CDR3 sequence is CASSSAEGANVLTF. The CDR3 coding sequence is TGTGCCAGCAGCTCGGCGGAAGGGGCCAACGTCCTGACTTTC. This chain connects TRBV5-4 to TRBJ2-6; D is undetermined. Per germline, CDR1 SGHNT and CDR2 YYREEE (reference sequence). The length of the CDR3 is 14 residues. The V end was cut by 3 bases, the J end by 4 bases, with 8 bases between.

This rearrangement joins TRBV6-2 or TRBV6-3 to TRBJ2-5; the D call may be TRBD1 or TRBD2 (6 bases each). Germline CDR1 is MNHEY and CDR2 is SVGEGT. The CDR3 totals 15 residues. V lost 5 bases, J lost 1 base, and 14 bases lay in between. The CDR3 nucleotides are TGTGCCAGCAGTCACATCGAGGGGGGCCAAGAGACCCAGTACTTC. As protein: CASSHIEGGQETQYF.

This clonotype has only one observation. The chain is built from TRBV19 and TRBJ1-2; 9 positions agree with TRBD1. The V segment lost 3 bases and the J segment 6 bases; nucleotides outside the gene matches: 11. Germline V gives CDR1 LNHDA, CDR2 SQIVND (reference sequence). This CDR3 has 16 residues. The CDR3 spells CASSIGAWTGDDGYTF. The CDR3 DNA sequence: TGTGCCAGTAGTATTGGGGCTTGGACAGGGGATGATGGCTACACCTTC.

The V gene is TRBV20-1, the J gene TRBJ1-5; 7 bases agree with TRBD1. J was trimmed by 2 bases and V by 0 bases; bases with no gene match: 7. Germline V gene data show CDR1 as DFQATT and CDR2 as SNEGSKA (reference sequence). The CDR3 extends over 16 amino acids. Written as DNA, the CDR3 is TGCAGTGCTAGAGATAAGGGGGCGCTGGGCAATCAGCCCCAGCATTTT. This gives the protein CSARDKGALGNQPQHF.

Many counts were recorded for this clonotype. This chain joins TRBV12-3 or TRBV12-4 and TRBJ2-7; 8 bases map to TRBD1. After removal of 4 bases from V and 5 bases from J, the junction contained 7 bases not matched to a gene. CDR3 size: 14 residues. This CDR3 reads CASSSQGGSDEQYF. CDR3 bases: TGTGCCAGCAGTTCACAGGGGGGTAGCGACGAGCAGTACTTC.

CDR3 in DNA: TGTGCCAGCAGTGGAAGGTCGGAAGAGCAGTTCTTC. Protein sequence: CASSGRSEEQFF. The V gene is TRBV2, the J gene TRBJ2-1; D gene uncertain. Germline V gene sequence: CDR1 SNHLY, CDR2 FYNNEI. Trimming shortened V by 4 bases and J by 10 bases, and 11 bases separated the two germline ends. The length of the CDR3 is 12 residues.

The CDR3 region has the DNA TGCAGTGGGACTAGCTTCTACGAGCAGTACTTC. It translates to CSGTSFYEQYF. V is TRBV20-1 and J is TRBJ2-7, with 8 bases identical to TRBD2. The V gene's germline CDR1 is DFQATT and CDR2 SNEGSKA (reference sequence). The CDR3 covers 11 residues. V trimming: 7 bases; J trimming: 3 bases; junction bases outside the gene matches: 2.

This clonotype was seen ten or more times. The chain is built from TRBV5-6 and TRBJ2-7; tentatively, D is TRBD1 (5 bases). Trimming left V 2 bases short and J 7 bases short, with 7 bases between. This CDR3 has 11 amino acids. Germline assignment: CDR1 SGHDT and CDR2 YYEEEE. Written as DNA, the CDR3 is TGTGCCAGCAGCTTTACAGGAGAGCAGTACTTC. Its protein product is CASSFTGEQYF.

The chain has TRBV19 and TRBJ2-3; the D gene is possibly TRBD2 (6 bases). Germline V lookup: CDR1 LNHDA, CDR2 SQIVND (reference sequence). Trimming stripped 0 bases from V and 4 bases from J, with 11 bases between. The CDR3 runs to 15 residues. CDR3 amino acids: CASSIEGGAADTQYF. CDR3 sequence (DNA): TGTGCCAGTAGTATAGAGGGGGGAGCCGCAGATACGCAGTATTTT.

This clonotype was picked up many times. V and J are TRBV11-2 and TRBJ1-2; the D gene is possibly TRBD1 (6 bases). The V gene's germline CDR1 is SGHAT and CDR2 FQNNGV. Between the trimmed V and J ends, which lost 6 bases and 3 bases, there was a span of 11 bases. The CDR3 extends over 13 amino acids. The CDR3 region has the DNA TGTGCCAGCAGTCTGGGGGCCGACTATGGCTACACCTTC. Translated, it gives CASSLGADYGYTF.

This clonotype occurred many times. The chain has TRBV28 and TRBJ2-1, with D unresolved. Germline V CDR1 and CDR2: MDHEN, SYDVKM. Trimming cost V 5 bases and J 0 bases, with 11 bases left between them. CDR3 length: 15 residues. The CDR3 sequence: CASSPHRTSYNEQFF. The CDR3 DNA is TGTGCCAGCAGTCCCCACCGAACCTCCTACAATGAGCAGTTCTTC.

This clonotype has just a few counts. The CDR3 protein is CASSPVQVVNEKLFF. The CDR3 nucleotides read TGTGCCAGCAGCCCAGTCCAGGTCGTCAATGAAAAACTGTTTTTT. V is TRBV5-8 and J is TRBJ1-4; D is uncertain. The V gene's germline CDR1 is SGHTS and CDR2 YDEGEE. Trimming pared 4 bases from V and 5 bases from J, leaving 15 bases between. This CDR3 comprises 15 residues.